A single sample is the source of the 29 T cell receptor beta chains below, sequenced in a study of immune heterogeneity within non-small cell lung tumors. Bulk tumor gDNA, 550 to 750 ng per sample, served as the TCR template. Several spatially distant biopsies were obtained per primary tumor intraoperatively. The patients were newly diagnosed with non-small cell lung cancer, had not been treated, and had curative surgery. The TCR beta CDR3 region was amplified by multiplex PCR employing 32 V and 13 J primers. TCRdb passed the multiplex PCR reads through MiXCR, listing each CDR3 protein once. The table shows about 15,000 distinct CDR3 sequences, with around 28% occurring only once. Sequencing was performed on lung tumor tissue. These TCRs come from a man aged 40-49 years with non-small cell lung cancer.

This clonotype was counted many times. The chain joins TRBV27 to TRBJ1-4; possibly TRBD1 for D (5 bases). Trimming left V 5 bases short and J 9 bases short, with 13 bases between. This CDR3 contains 13 residues. Germline loops: CDR1 MNHEY, CDR2 SMNVEV (reference sequence). CDR3 loop: CASSSRVRQKLFF. The CDR3 DNA reads TGTGCCAGCAGTAGCAGGGTGCGGCAAAAACTGTTTTTT.

The chain uses TRBV9 and TRBJ2-5; D remains unclear. This CDR3 region has 14 residues. Germline V CDR1 and CDR2: SGDLS, YYNGEE. Trimming cost V 0 bases and J 4 bases, with 10 bases left between them. CDR3 DNA sequence: TGTGCCAGCAGCGTAGCTATGGAGCGAGAGACCCAGTACTTC. Translation: CASSVAMERETQYF.

This clonotype was seen a few times. This CDR3 reads CASSNEPYLQETQYF. The CDR3 DNA is TGTGCCAGCAGCAATGAGCCCTATCTACAAGAGACCCAGTACTTC. The chain employs TRBV5-4 and TRBJ2-5; unclear D gene. Germline V gene lookup returns CDR1 SGHNT and CDR2 YYREEE (reference sequence). V lost 4 bases and J lost 2, with 15 bases in between. The CDR3 covers 15 residues.

This clonotype has ten or more counts. The V call is TRBV9, the J call TRBJ1-1; 8 positions agree with TRBD1. CDR1 and CDR2 from the germline V gene are SGDLS and YYNGEE. The CDR3 is 13 residues long. V was clipped by 4 bases and J by 5 bases; unmatched bases: 4. In nucleotides, the CDR3 is TGTGCCAGCAGCCCAGGGGGCCGGACTGAAGCTTTCTTT. Its protein is CASSPGGRTEAFF.

For this clonotype: This may stem from a read error, because a much larger clone lies one nucleotide away. The rearrangement uses TRBV30 and TRBJ2-7; TRBD2 matches at 9 bases. Looked up from germline, CDR1 is GTSNPN and CDR2 is SVGIG (reference sequence). This CDR3 has 16 amino acids. The CDR3 nucleotides are TGTGCCTGGAGTGTACCCCCGACTAGCGGCGGCTACGATCAGTACTTC. Translated, it gives CAWSVPPTSGGYDQYF.

By share of the sample, this clonotype is medium-sized. The chain has TRBV6-5 and TRBJ2-7, with D possibly being TRBD2 (5 bases). There are 14 residues in the CDR3. Trimming shortened V by 2 bases and J by 1 base, and 9 bases separated the two germline ends. Germline assignment: CDR1 MNHEY and CDR2 SVGAGI. In nucleotides, the CDR3 is TGTGCCAGCAGTTACCGGGGATATTCCTACGAGCAGTACTTC. Protein: CASSYRGYSYEQYF.

This clonotype was seen once. At one of its ends the junction is not consistent with the germline gene, which may arise from a read error. The V and J genes are TRBV5-6 and TRBJ1-1; TRBD1 aligns across 8 bases. CDR1 is SGHDT and CDR2 is YYEEEE in the germline V gene. There are 11 residues in the CDR3. The CDR3 nucleotides read TGTTCCAGCAGACAGGGGCGTGGGGCTTTCTTT. Translation: CSSRQGRGAFF.

Points on this clonotype: It may be a read error: a sequence one base away is much more abundant. The chain combines TRBV7-9 with TRBJ1-5; TRBD1 is a possible D gene (5 bases). The CDR3 consists of 15 residues. V lost 4 bases to trimming and J lost 2 bases, with 12 bases between them. Germline V CDR1 and CDR2: SEHNR, FQNEAQ (reference sequence). The CDR3 DNA reads as TGTGCCAGCAGCTACCGGACATGGGGCAATCAGCCCCAGCATTTT. Its translation is CASSYRTWGNQPQHF.

The chain links TRBV3-1 to TRBJ2-7; 10 nucleotides line up with TRBD2. V was pared by 7 bases and J by 5 bases, with 8 bases of the junction left unmatched. CDR1 and CDR2 (germline): LGHDT, YNNKEL (reference sequence). This CDR3 has 14 amino acids. DNA of the CDR3: TGTGCCAGCACCCGAGCGGGAGGGCCGGACGAGCAGTACTTC. It specifies CASTRAGGPDEQYF.

This clonotype rates as medium-sized. CDR3 sequence (DNA): TGTGCCAGCAGTCAGTCAGACGAGCAGTACTTC. Translated, it gives CASSQSDEQYF. The rearrangement links TRBV2 to TRBJ2-7; no clear D. Germline V gene data show CDR1 as SNHLY and CDR2 as FYNNEI. V dropped 5 bases and J dropped 5 bases, with 7 bases sitting between them. CDR3 size: 11 residues.

Concerning this clonotype: With a much larger clone just one base away, this may be a read error. The chain is built from TRBV7-9 and TRBJ2-7; D assignment may be TRBD1 or TRBD2 (6 bases each). Germline assignment: CDR1 SEHNR and CDR2 FQNEAQ (reference sequence). The CDR3 extends over 15 amino acids. V shed 4 bases and J shed 6 bases, with 19 bases lying between them. The CDR3 DNA reads as TGTGCCAGCAGCTCCTCCCTCCACGGGGGCATCGAGCAGTACTTC. Amino acids: CASSSSLHGGIEQYF.

This clonotype was observed a handful of times. The chain joins TRBV7-2 to TRBJ2-6; D gene unclear. Deletions cut 1 base from V and 1 base from J, with 5 bases between. The CDR3 runs 15 residues. Germline loops: CDR1 SGHTA, CDR2 FQGNSA. CDR3 residues: CASSLEISGANVLTF. The DNA of the CDR3 is TGTGCCAGCAGCTTAGAGATTTCTGGGGCCAACGTCCTGACTTTC.

The J gene is TRBJ2-7, the V gene TRBV20-1; D perhaps matches TRBD1 (5 bases). Germline CDR1 is DFQATT and CDR2 is SNEGSKA (reference sequence). This CDR3 has 13 amino acids. Deletions cut 0 bases from V and 6 bases from J, with 12 bases between. CDR3 nucleotides: TGCAGTGCTAGAGAGTACCCAGGGTTCGAGCAGTACTTC. It yields the protein CSAREYPGFEQYF.

The V gene is TRBV11-2, the J gene TRBJ2-7, with a possible D match to TRBD2 (7 bases). V was pared by 6 bases and J by 3 bases, with 15 bases between. The V gene's germline CDR1 is SGHAT and CDR2 FQNNGV. The CDR3 is 14 amino acids. CDR3 in amino acids: CASSSEGDYYEQYF. Written as DNA, the CDR3 is TGTGCCAGCAGTTCAGAGGGGGACTACTACGAGCAGTACTTC.

This clonotype was counted a few times. The rearrangement joins TRBV5-4 to TRBJ2-7; 7 bases align to TRBD2. The CDR3 runs 18 residues. CDR1 and CDR2 (germline): SGHNT, YYREEE (reference sequence). V dropped 0 bases and J dropped 2; count of bases not matched to a gene: 14. The CDR3 region is CASSLAPLSRGDTYEQYF. The CDR3 DNA follows: TGTGCCAGCAGCTTGGCCCCATTATCTCGGGGGGATACCTACGAGCAGTACTTC.

V gene TRBV2 combines with J gene TRBJ1-1; weak D call: TRBD1 (6 bases). The germline V gene has CDR1 SNHLY and CDR2 FYNNEI. Between the trimmed V and J ends, which lost 7 bases and 7 bases, there was a span of 10 bases. This CDR3 is 11 amino acids long. This CDR3 is CASNDRFEAFF. CDR3 DNA: TGTGCCAGCAATGACAGGTTTGAAGCTTTCTTT.

As to this clonotype: Compared with germline, one end of the junction differs, possibly owing to a read error. This chain uses TRBV30 with TRBJ1-5; D ambiguous. Per germline, CDR1 GTSNPN and CDR2 SVGIG (reference sequence). This CDR3 has 13 residues. CDR3 sequence (DNA): TGTGTCTGGAGTGTACGAGATAACCAGCCCCAGCATTTT. Its protein is CVWSVRDNQPQHF. Combining the CDR3 with reference TRBV30 and TRBJ1-5 gives the whole variable domain SQTIHQWPATLVQPVGSPLSLECTVEGTSNPNLYWYRQAAGRGLQLLFYSVGIGQISSEVPQNLSASRPQDRQFILSSKKLLLSDSGFYLCVWSVRDNQPQHFGDGTRLSIL.

Points on this clonotype: This clone may be a read error of a much larger clone one base away. The chain joins TRBV20-1 to TRBJ2-7, with 7 bases matching TRBD1. The CDR3 covers 14 residues. CDR1 DFQATT and CDR2 SNEGSKA come from the germline V gene (reference sequence). CDR3 residues: CIASFPGQNYEQYF. The CDR3 coding sequence is TGCATTGCTAGCTTTCCGGGACAGAACTACGAGCAGTACTTC.

Comments on this clonotype: At one end the junction does not follow the germline gene, possibly because of a read error. This chain connects TRBV29-1 to TRBJ2-7; D ambiguous. The CDR3 spans 12 residues. Germline CDR1 SQVTM, CDR2 ANQGSEA. CDR3: CSAQRTSYEKHF. CDR3 coding DNA: TGCAGCGCCCAAAGGACGTCCTACGAGAAGCACTTC.

The V call is TRBV5-6, the J call TRBJ1-2; tentative D call: TRBD1 (6 bases). The CDR3 sequence is 13 residues long. Germline V gives CDR1 SGHDT, CDR2 YYEEEE. V lost 4 bases, J lost 7 bases, and 14 bases lay in between. CDR3 sequence reads: CASSEQGNGGYTF. CDR3 sequence (DNA): TGTGCCAGCAGCGAGCAGGGGAATGGTGGCTACACCTTC.

The chain combines TRBV20-1 with TRBJ2-5; 13 positions match TRBD2. Germline trimming cut 4 bases from V and 5 bases from J; bases unmatched to any gene: 7. This CDR3 has 15 amino acids. Germline V gives CDR1 DFQATT, CDR2 SNEGSKA (reference sequence). CDR3 nucleotide sequence: TGCAGTGCTACCAGACTAGCGGGAGGAAGGGAGACCCAGTACTTC. It translates to CSATRLAGGRETQYF.

This clonotype was counted a few times. V is TRBV3-1 and J is TRBJ2-1; D possibly corresponds to TRBD1 (5 bases). CDR3 length: 13 amino acids. Trimming pared 4 bases from V and 8 bases from J, leaving 12 bases between. Looked up from germline, CDR1 is LGHDT and CDR2 is YNNKEL (reference sequence). CDR3 in amino acids: CASSPQGSYEQFF. Here the CDR3 DNA reads TGTGCCAGCAGCCCCCAGGGCTCCTATGAGCAGTTCTTC.

The rearrangement links TRBV5-1 to TRBJ2-5; 10 nucleotides agree with TRBD1. The CDR3 loop spans 14 amino acids. Germline V gene data show CDR1 as SGHRS and CDR2 as YFSETQ. The V segment lost 4 bases and the J segment 5 bases; nucleotides outside the gene matches: 5. CDR3 nucleotides: TGCGCCAGCAGCCCGGGACAGGGGCAGGAGACCCAGTACTTC. Translation: CASSPGQGQETQYF.

In this sample, this clonotype turned up many times. The rearrangement links TRBV18 to TRBJ2-7, with TRBD2 as a possible D gene (6 bases). CDR1 is KGHSH, CDR2 LQKENI, per germline. Trimming cost V 0 bases and J 7 bases, with 16 bases left between them. CDR3 length equals 15 residues. In DNA form, the CDR3 reads TGTGCCAGCTCACCACCCGCGGGGTCTCCGGAAGAGCAGTACTTC. Translating it yields CASSPPAGSPEEQYF.

This clonotype rates as medium-sized. The chain uses TRBV6-2 or TRBV6-3 and TRBJ2-2; D unresolved. Trimming removed 3 bases from V and 5 bases from J, with 4 bases in between. The CDR3 has 12 amino acids. The germline V gene encodes CDR1 MNHEY and CDR2 SVGEGT. The CDR3 loop reads CASSYGTGELFF. CDR3 sequence (DNA): TGTGCCAGCAGTTATGGGACCGGGGAGCTGTTTTTT.

This clonotype occurred many times. The chain links TRBV12-3 or TRBV12-4 to TRBJ2-2; D remains ambiguous. The CDR3 covers 12 residues. V was shortened by 1 base and J by 7 bases, with 4 bases between the two germline ends. This CDR3 reads CASSLGGGELFF. DNA for the CDR3: TGTGCCAGCAGTTTAGGAGGCGGGGAGCTGTTTTTT.

At least ten counts were recorded for this clonotype. This chain connects TRBV6-2 or TRBV6-3 to TRBJ2-3; D tentatively reads TRBD1 or TRBD2 (5 bases each). In germline, CDR1 is MNHEY, CDR2 SVGEGT. Trimming cost V 6 bases and J 4 bases, with 23 bases left between them. The CDR3 totals 17 residues. CDR3 DNA sequence: TGTGCCAGCAGGGCCCTAAGAGGGGAAAAGTCGGCAGATACGCAGTATTTT. Its translation: CASRALRGEKSADTQYF.

This clonotype was detected a few times. The chain couples TRBV18 to TRBJ2-1; tentatively, D is TRBD2 (5 bases). Between the trimmed V and J ends, which lost 3 bases and 6 bases, there was a span of 18 bases. The CDR3 totals 16 residues. In germline, CDR1 is KGHSH, CDR2 LQKENI. CDR3 region: CASSPILLLGSNEQFF. CDR3 nucleotide sequence: TGTGCCAGCTCACCTATTCTCCTTCTTGGGAGCAATGAGCAGTTCTTC.

V usage is TRBV27 and J usage is TRBJ2-1; 14 positions match TRBD2. Germline V gene data show CDR1 as MNHEY and CDR2 as SMNVEV (reference sequence). Trimming at V came to 6 bases and at J to 6 bases, leaving 1 base not matched to a gene. CDR3 length: 14 amino acids. This CDR3 reads CASRGLAGGNEQFF. CDR3 coding DNA: TGTGCCAGCAGAGGACTAGCGGGGGGCAATGAGCAGTTCTTC.